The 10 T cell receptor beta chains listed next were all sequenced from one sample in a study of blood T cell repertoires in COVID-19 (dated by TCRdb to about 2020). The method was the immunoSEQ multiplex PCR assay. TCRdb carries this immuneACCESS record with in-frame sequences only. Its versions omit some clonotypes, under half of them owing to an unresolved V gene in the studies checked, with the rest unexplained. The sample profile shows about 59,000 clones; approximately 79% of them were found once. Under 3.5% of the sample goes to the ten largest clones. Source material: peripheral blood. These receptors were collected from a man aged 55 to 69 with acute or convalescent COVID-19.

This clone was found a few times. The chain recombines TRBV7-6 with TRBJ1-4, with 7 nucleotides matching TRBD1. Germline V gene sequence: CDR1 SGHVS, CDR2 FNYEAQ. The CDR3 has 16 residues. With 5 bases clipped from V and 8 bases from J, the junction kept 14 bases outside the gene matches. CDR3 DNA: TGTGCCAGCAGCGAACTACAGGGGATGGTCGGAGAAAAACTGTTTTTT. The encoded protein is CASSELQGMVGEKLFF.

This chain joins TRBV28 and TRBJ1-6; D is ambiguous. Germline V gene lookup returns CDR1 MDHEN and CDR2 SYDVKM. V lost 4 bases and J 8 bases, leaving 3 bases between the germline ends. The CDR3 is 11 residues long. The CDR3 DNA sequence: TGTGCCAGCAGTTCGGATTCACCCCTCCACTTT. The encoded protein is CASSSDSPLHF.

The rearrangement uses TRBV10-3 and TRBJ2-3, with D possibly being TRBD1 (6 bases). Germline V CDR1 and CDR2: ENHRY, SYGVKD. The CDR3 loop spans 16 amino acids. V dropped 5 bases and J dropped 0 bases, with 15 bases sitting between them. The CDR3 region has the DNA TGTGCCATCAGTCAAGGAGTTGGGGGCAGCACAGATACGCAGTATTTT. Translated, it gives CAISQGVGGSTDTQYF.

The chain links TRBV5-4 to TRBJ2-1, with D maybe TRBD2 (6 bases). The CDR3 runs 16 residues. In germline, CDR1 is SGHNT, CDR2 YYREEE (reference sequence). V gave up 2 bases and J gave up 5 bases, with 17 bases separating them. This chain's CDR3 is CASSFRASEPNNEQFF. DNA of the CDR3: TGTGCCAGCAGCTTCAGGGCTAGCGAGCCAAACAATGAGCAGTTCTTC.

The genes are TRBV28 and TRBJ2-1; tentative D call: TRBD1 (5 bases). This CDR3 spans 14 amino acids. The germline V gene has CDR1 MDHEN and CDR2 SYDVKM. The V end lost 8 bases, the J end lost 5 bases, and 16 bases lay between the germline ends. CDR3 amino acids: CASFTRTNHNEQFF. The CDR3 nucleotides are TGTGCCAGCTTCACTCGGACAAATCACAATGAGCAGTTCTTC.

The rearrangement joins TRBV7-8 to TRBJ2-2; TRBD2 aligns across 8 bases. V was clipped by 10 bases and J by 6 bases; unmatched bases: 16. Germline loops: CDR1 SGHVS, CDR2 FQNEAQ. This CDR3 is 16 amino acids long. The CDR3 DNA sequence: TGTGCCACGTCCCAGGGCGGGAGGATTACACCCGGGGAGCTGTTTTTT. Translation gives CATSQGGRITPGELFF.

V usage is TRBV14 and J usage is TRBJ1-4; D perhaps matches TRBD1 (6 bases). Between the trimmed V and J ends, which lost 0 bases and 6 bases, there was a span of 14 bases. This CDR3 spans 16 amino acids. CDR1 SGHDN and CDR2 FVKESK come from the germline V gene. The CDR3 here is CASSQDLDSSYEKLFF. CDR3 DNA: TGTGCCAGCAGCCAAGATCTGGACAGTTCGTATGAAAAACTGTTTTTT.

The CDR3 coding sequence is TGTGCCATAGGAGGTTTCACCGGGGAGCTGTTTTTT. Its translation: CAIGGFTGELFF. This rearrangement joins TRBV19 to TRBJ2-2; a weak D match, TRBD2 (5 bases). The CDR3 spans 12 residues. Trimming shortened V by 10 bases and J by 4 bases, and 10 bases separated the two germline ends. Germline CDR1 is LNHDA and CDR2 is SQIVND (reference sequence).

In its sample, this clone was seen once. The CDR3 DNA is TGTGCCAGCAGCTTCGCCGGAGCCTACGAGCAGTACTTC. It is translated as CASSFAGAYEQYF. The chain carries TRBV7-2 and TRBJ2-7; no reliable D call. V shed 3 bases and J shed 2 bases, with 8 bases lying between them. Per the germline V gene, CDR1 is SGHTA and CDR2 is FQGNSA. The CDR3 is 13 residues long. The full variable domain, with the rest looked up from reference TRBV7-2 and TRBJ2-7, is GAGVSQSPSNKVTEKGKDVELRCDPISGHTALYWYRQSLGQGLEFLIYFQGNSAPDKSGLPSDRFSAERTGGSVSTLTIQRTQQEDSAVYLCASSFAGAYEQYFGPGTRLTVT.

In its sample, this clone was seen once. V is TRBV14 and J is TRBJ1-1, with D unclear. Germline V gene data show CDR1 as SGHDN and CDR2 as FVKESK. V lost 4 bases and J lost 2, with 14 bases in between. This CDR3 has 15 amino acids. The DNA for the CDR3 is TGTGCCAGCAGCCGATGGGAGGCCGGAAACACTGAAGCTTTCTTT. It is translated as CASSRWEAGNTEAFF.